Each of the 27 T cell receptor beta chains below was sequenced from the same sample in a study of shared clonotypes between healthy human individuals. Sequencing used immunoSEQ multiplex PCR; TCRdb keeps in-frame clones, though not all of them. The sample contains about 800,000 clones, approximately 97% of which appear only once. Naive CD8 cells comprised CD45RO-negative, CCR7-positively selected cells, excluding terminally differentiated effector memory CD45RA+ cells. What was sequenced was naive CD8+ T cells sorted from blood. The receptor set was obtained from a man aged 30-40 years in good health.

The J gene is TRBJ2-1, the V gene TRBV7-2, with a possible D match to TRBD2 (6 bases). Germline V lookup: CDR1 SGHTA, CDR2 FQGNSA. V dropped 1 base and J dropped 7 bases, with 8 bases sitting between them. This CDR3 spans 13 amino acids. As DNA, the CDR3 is TGTGCCAGCAGCTTAGGGACTACAAATGAGCAGTTCTTC. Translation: CASSLGTTNEQFF. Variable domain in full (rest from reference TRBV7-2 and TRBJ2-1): GAGVSQSPSNKVTEKGKDVELRCDPISGHTALYWYRQSLGQGLEFLIYFQGNSAPDKSGLPSDRFSAERTGGSVSTLTIQRTQQEDSAVYLCASSLGTTNEQFFGPGTRLTVL.

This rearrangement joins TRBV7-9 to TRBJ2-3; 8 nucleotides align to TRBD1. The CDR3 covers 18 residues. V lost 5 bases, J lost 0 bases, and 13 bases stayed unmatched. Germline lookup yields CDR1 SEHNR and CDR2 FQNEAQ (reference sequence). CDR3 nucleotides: TGTGCCAGCAGCACCACACGCACCGGGACAGGAAGCACAGATACGCAGTATTTT. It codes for CASSTTRTGTGSTDTQYF.

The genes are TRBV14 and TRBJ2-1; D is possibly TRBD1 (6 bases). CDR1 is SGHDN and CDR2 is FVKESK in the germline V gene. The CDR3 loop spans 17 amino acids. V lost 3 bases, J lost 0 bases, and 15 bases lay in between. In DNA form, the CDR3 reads TGTGCCAGCAGCCACCTACAGGGCCCCCACTCCTACAATGAGCAGTTCTTC. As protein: CASSHLQGPHSYNEQFF.

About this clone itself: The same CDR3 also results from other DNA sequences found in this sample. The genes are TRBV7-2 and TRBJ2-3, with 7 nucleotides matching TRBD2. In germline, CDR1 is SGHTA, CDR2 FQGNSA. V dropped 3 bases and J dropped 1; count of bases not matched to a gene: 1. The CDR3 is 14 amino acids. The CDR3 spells CASSLLAGTDTQYF. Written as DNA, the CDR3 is TGTGCCAGCAGCTTGCTAGCGGGCACAGATACGCAGTATTTT. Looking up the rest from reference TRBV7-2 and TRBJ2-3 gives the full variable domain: GAGVSQSPSNKVTEKGKDVELRCDPISGHTALYWYRQSLGQGLEFLIYFQGNSAPDKSGLPSDRFSAERTGGSVSTLTIQRTQQEDSAVYLCASSLLAGTDTQYFGPGTRLTVL.

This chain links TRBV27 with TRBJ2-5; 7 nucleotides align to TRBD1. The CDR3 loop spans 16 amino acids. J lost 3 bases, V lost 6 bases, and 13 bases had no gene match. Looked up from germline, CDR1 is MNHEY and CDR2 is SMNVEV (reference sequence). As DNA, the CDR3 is TGTGCCAGCAGCCCTAGGGTGGGGGACAGCGAAGAGACCCAGTACTTC. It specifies CASSPRVGDSEETQYF.

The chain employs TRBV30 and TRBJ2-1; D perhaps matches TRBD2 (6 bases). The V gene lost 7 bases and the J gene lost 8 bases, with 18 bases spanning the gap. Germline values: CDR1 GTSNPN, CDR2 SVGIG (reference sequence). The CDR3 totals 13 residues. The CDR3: CASGRAGSDEQFF. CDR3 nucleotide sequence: TGTGCCTCCGGTAGGGCGGGATCGGATGAGCAGTTCTTC.

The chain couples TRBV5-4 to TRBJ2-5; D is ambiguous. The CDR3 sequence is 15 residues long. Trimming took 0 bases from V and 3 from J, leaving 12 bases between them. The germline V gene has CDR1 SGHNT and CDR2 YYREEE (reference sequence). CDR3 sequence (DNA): TGTGCCAGCAGCTTGGTCACGGATCATGAAGAGACCCAGTACTTC. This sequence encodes CASSLVTDHEETQYF.

CDR3 coding DNA: TGTGCCAGCAGTTATGGCGGCCCCCAAACCTACGAGCAGTACTTC. Translating it yields CASSYGGPQTYEQYF. J is TRBJ2-7 and V is TRBV28; D not resolved. The CDR3 is made up of 15 amino acids. CDR1 and CDR2 from the germline V gene are MDHEN and SYDVKM. Deletions cut 4 bases from V and 2 bases from J, with 15 bases between.

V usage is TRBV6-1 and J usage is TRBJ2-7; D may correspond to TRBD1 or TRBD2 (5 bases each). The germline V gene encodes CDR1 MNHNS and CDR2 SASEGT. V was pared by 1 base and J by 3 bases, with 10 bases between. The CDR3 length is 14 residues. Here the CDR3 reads CASSEVGGSYEQYF. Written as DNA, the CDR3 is TGTGCCAGCAGTGAAGTTGGGGGAAGCTACGAGCAGTACTTC.

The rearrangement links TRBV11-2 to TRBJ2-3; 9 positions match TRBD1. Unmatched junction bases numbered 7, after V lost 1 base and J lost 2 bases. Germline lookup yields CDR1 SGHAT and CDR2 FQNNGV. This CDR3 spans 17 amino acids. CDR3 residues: CASSLGGTGILTDTQYF. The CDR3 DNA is TGTGCCAGCAGCTTAGGTGGGACAGGGATCCTCACAGATACGCAGTATTTT. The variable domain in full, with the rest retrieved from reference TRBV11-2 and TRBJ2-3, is EAGVAQSPRYKIIEKRQSVAFWCNPISGHATLYWYQQILGQGPKLLIQFQNNGVVDDSQLPKDRFSAERLKGVDSTLKIQPAKLEDSAVYLCASSLGGTGILTDTQYFGPGTRLTVL.

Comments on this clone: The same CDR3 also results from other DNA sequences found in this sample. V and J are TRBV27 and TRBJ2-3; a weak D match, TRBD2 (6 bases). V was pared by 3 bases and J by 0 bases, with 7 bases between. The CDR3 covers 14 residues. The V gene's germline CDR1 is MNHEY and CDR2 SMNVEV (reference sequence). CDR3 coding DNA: TGTGCCAGCAGTTTGGGGGGTAGCACAGATACGCAGTATTTT. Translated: CASSLGGSTDTQYF.

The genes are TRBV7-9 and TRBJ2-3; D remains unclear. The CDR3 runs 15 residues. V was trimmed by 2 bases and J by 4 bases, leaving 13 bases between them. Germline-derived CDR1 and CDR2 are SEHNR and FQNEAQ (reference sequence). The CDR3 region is CASSLYSLVSDTQYF. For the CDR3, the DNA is TGTGCCAGCAGCTTATACAGCCTCGTCTCAGATACGCAGTATTTT.

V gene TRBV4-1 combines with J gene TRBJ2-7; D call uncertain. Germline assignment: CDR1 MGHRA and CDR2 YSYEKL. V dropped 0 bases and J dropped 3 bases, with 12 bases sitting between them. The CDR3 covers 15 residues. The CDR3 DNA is TGCGCCAGCAGCCAAGAGGCGTCGGGCTTCTACGAGCAGTACTTC. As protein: CASSQEASGFYEQYF.

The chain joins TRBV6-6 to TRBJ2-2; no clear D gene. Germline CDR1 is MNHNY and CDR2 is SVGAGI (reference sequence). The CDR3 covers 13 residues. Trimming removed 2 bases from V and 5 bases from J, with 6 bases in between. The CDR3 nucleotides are TGTGCCAGCAGTTACGGAAGGACCGGGGAGCTGTTTTTT. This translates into CASSYGRTGELFF.

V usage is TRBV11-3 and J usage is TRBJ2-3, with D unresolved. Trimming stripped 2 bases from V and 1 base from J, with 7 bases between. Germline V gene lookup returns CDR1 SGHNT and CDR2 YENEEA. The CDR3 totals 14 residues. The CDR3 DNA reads TGTGCCAGCAGCTTACTTTCCCGCACAGATACGCAGTATTTT. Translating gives CASSLLSRTDTQYF.

CDR3: CASSLSTGRSPGELFF. The CDR3 coding sequence is TGTGCCAGCAGTTTGTCGACAGGGCGTTCTCCCGGGGAGCTGTTTTTT. The chain employs TRBV27 and TRBJ2-2; 7 bases map to TRBD1. With 3 bases clipped from V and 6 bases from J, the junction kept 10 bases outside the gene matches. CDR1 is MNHEY and CDR2 is SMNVEV in the germline V gene (reference sequence). CDR3 length: 16 residues.

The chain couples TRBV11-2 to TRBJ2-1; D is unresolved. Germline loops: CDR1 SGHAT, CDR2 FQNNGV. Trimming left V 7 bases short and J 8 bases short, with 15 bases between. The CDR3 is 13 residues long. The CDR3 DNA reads TGTGCCAGCAAAGCTTTAGCTGCCCATGAGCAGTTCTTC. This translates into CASKALAAHEQFF.

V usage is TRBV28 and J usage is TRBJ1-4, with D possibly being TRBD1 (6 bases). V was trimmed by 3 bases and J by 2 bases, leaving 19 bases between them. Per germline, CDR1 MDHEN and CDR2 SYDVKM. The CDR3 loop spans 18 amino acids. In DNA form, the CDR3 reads TGTGCCAGCAGTTTTGGGGCGGCAGGGGTTATTACTAATGAAAAACTGTTTTTT. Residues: CASSFGAAGVITNEKLFF.

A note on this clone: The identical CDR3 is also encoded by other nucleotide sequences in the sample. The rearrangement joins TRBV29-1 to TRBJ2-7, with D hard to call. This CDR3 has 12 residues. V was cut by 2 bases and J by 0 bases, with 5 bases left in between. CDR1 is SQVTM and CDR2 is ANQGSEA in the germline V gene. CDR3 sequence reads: CSVESGSYEQYF. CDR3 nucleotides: TGCAGCGTTGAAAGTGGCTCCTACGAGCAGTACTTC.

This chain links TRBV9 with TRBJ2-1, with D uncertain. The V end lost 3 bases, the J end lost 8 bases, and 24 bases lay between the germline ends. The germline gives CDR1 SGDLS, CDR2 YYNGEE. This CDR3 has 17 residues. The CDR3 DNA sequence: TGTGCCAGCAGCGCAGCCCTAAGCAGGCTCGCGCCGCATGAGCAGTTCTTC. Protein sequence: CASSAALSRLAPHEQFF.

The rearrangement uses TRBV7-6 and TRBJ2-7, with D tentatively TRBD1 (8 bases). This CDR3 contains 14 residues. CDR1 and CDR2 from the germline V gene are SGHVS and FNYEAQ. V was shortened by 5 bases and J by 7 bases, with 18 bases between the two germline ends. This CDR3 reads CASSAGDRGVEQYF. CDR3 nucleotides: TGTGCCAGCAGCGCGGGAGACAGGGGAGTTGAGCAGTACTTC.

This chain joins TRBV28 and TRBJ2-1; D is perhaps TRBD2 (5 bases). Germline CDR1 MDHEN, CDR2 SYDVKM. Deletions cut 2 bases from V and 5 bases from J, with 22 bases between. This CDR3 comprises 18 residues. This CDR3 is CASSLGGPRVTRHNEQFF. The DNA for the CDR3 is TGTGCCAGCAGTTTAGGAGGTCCAAGGGTTACAAGGCACAATGAGCAGTTCTTC.

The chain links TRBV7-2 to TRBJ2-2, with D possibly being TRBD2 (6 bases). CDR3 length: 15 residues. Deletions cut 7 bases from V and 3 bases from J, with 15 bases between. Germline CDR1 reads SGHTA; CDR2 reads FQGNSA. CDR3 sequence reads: CASTRLAGHTGELFF. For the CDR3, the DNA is TGTGCCAGCACCAGACTGGCGGGGCACACCGGGGAGCTGTTTTTT.

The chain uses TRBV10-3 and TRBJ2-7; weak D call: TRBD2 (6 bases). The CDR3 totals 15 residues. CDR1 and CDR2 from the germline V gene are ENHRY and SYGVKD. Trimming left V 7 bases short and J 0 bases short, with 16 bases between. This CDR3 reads CAINEDLGGSYEQYF. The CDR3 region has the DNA TGTGCCATCAACGAGGATCTGGGGGGCTCCTACGAGCAGTACTTC.

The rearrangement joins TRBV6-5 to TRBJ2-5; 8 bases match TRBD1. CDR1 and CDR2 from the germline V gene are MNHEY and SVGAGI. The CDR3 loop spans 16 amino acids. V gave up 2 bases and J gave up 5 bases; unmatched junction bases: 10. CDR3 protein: CASSYGAGTGAETQYF. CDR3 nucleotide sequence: TGTGCCAGCAGTTACGGCGCCGGGACAGGCGCGGAGACCCAGTACTTC.

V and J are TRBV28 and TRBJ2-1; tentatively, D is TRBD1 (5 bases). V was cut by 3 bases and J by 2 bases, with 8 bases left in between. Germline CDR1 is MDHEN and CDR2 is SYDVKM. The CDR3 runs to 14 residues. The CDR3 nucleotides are TGTGCCAGCAGTTTTCCAGGGACCTACAATGAGCAGTTCTTC. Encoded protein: CASSFPGTYNEQFF.

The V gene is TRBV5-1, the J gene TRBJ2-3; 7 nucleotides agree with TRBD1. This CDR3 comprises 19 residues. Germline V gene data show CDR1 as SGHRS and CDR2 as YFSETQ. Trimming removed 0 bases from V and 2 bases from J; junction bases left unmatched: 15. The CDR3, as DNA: TGCGCCAGCAGCTTGGGACAGGGAACCCGACCAACCCTCACAGATACGCAGTATTTT. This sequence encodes CASSLGQGTRPTLTDTQYF.